This TCR beta chain is drawn from a study of cytomegalovirus exposure and HLA in healthy donors. It was with 60 Vbeta and 13 Jbeta primers that the PCR ran. Only in-frame clones appear in the TCRdb table, and some are missing; sequencing was by immunoSEQ multiplex PCR. This table has 60,000 to 70,000 clones, 70% to 80% appearing once. This clone was found a few times. The germline V gene encodes CDR1 KGHSH and CDR2 LQKENI. V shed 6 bases, J shed 9 bases, and the junction held 14 bases outside the gene matches. The CDR3 contains 16 residues. The clonotype comes from a middle-aged man in good health and CMV-seronegative. Sequencing was done on a sample of PBMCs. The rearrangement uses TRBV18 and TRBJ1-6, with TRBD1 identical over 7 bases. CDR3 nucleotides: TGTGCCAGCTCCCTCGCTGACAGGGTGATTGCTTCACCCCTCCACTTT. This gives the protein CASSLADRVIASPLHF.